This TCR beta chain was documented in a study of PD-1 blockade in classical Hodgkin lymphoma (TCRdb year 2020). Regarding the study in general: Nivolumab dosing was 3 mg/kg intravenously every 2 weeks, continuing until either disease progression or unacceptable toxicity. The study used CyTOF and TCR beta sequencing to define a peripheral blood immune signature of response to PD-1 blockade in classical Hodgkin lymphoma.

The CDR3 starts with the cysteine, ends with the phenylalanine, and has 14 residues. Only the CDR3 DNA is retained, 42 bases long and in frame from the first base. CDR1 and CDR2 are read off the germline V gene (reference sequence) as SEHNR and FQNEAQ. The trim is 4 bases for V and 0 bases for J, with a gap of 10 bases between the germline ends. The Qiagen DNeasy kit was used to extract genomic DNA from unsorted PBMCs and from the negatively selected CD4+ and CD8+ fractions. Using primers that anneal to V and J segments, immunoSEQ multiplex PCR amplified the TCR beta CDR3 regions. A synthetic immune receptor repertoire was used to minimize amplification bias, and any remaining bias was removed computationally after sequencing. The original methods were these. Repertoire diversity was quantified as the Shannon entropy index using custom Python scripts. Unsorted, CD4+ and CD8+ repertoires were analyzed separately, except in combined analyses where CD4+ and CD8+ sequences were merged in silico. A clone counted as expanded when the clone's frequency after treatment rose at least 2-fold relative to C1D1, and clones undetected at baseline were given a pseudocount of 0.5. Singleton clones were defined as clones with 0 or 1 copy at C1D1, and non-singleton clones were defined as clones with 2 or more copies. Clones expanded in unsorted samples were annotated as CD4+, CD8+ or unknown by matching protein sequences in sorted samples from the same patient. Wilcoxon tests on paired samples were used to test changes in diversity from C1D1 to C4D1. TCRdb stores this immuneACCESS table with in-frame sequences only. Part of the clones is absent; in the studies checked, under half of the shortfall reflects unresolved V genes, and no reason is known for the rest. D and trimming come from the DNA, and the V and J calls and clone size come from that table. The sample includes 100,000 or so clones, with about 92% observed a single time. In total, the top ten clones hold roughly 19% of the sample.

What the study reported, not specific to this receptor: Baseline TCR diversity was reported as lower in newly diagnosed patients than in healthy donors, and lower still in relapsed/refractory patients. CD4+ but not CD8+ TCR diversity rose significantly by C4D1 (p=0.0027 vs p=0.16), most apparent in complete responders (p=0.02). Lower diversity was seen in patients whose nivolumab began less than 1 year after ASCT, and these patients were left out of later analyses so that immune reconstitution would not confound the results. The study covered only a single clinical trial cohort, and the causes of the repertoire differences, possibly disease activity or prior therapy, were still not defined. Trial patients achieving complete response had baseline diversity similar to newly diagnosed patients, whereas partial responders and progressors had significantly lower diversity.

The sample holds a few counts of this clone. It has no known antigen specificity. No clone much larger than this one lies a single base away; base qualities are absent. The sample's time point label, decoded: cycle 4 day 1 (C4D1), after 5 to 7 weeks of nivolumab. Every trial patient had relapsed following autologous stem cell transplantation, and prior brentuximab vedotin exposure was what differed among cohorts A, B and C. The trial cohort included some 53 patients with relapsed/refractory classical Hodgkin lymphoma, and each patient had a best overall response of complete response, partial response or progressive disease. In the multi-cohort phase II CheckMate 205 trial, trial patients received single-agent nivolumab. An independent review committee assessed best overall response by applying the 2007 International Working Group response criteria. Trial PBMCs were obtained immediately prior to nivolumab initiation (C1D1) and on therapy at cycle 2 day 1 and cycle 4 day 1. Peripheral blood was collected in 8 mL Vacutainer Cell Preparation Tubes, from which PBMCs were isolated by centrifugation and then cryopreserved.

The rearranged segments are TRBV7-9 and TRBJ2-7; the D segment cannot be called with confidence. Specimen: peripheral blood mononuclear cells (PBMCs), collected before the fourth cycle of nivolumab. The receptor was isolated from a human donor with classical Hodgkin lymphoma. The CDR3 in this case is CASSSDRRSYEQYF. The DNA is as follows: TGTGCCAGCAGCTCGGATCGCCGCTCCTACGAGCAGTACTTC.